Below, 27 T cell receptor beta chains from the same sample are listed, as sequenced in a study of T-cell reconstitution after alpha-beta-depleted transplantation in children (dated by TCRdb to between 2015 and 2016). In light of the paper, this sample's treatment or condition label describes: allogeneic hematopoietic cell transplantation with graft depleted of TCRalphabeta T cells and CD19 B cells. The library was made by PCR. Data came from an Illumina HiSeq 2500. To normalize quantification of the TCRbeta repertoire, the TCR libraries were built with molecular barcoding that relied on unique molecular identifiers. The raw public data were reprocessed by TCRdb itself: fastp quality trimming at Q25, MiXCR clonotype calling, in-frame beta chains only. CDR3 protein duplicates are merged, each entry listing the most common genes and DNA. The sample contains about 200,000 distinct CDR3 sequences, 7.5% to 9.5% of them found a single time. In total, the top ten clones hold 35% to 45% of the sample.

Sequencing was performed on PBMCs, mostly from graft donor cells, taken 360 days after TCRalphabeta/CD19-depleted stem cell transplant. The receptors originated from a male patient aged 2 to 9 who had a stem cell transplant for acute myeloid leukemia, so the T cells may come from the graft donor.

There are a few counts of this clonotype. The chain is built from TRBV6-5 and TRBJ2-2; 9 nucleotides line up with TRBD2. Germline V lookup: CDR1 MNHEY, CDR2 SVGAGI. The CDR3 has 16 amino acids. The V segment lost 2 bases and the J segment 5 bases; nucleotides outside the gene matches: 6. The CDR3 DNA reads as TGTGCCAGCAGTTACCTGACTAGCGGAGGTACCGGGGAGCTGTTTTTT. It codes for CASSYLTSGGTGELFF.

The V and J genes are TRBV10-3 and TRBJ2-2; the D is unclear. V lost 2 bases and J lost 1, with 5 bases in between. This CDR3 comprises 14 residues. The germline V gene has CDR1 ENHRY and CDR2 SYGVKD. The CDR3 DNA reads TGTGCCATCAGTGAGCCCTGGAACACCGGGGAGCTGTTTTTT. It is translated as CAISEPWNTGELFF.

A few counts support this clonotype. The rearrangement uses TRBV4-2 and TRBJ2-4, with 7 bases aligning to TRBD2. With V trimmed by 0 bases and J by 10 bases, 9 bases remained unmatched. Germline CDR1 is LGHNA and CDR2 is YNFKEQ. CDR3 length: 15 residues. The CDR3 nucleotides are TGTGCCAGCAGCCAAGATCGGGATAGCGGGTTAATTCAGTACTTC. It translates to CASSQDRDSGLIQYF.

This clonotype was seen many times. The V call is TRBV14, the J call TRBJ1-2; no clear D. This CDR3 has 13 residues. Trimming pared 3 bases from V and 5 bases from J, leaving 10 bases between. CDR1 and CDR2 from the germline V gene are SGHDN and FVKESK. CDR3 in amino acids: CASSHVLGYGYTF. The CDR3 coding sequence is TGTGCCAGCAGCCACGTCTTGGGTTATGGCTACACCTTC.

This clonotype was detected many times. The CDR3 nucleotides read TGTGCCAGCAGTTTAGTGCAGGCCAGCTCCTACGAGCAGTACTTC. Translated, it gives CASSLVQASSYEQYF. The chain combines TRBV12-3 or TRBV12-4 with TRBJ2-7, with D hard to call. V lost 1 base, J lost 0 bases, and 10 bases lay in between. This CDR3 is 15 amino acids long.

The chain recombines TRBV18 with TRBJ1-2; 7 bases map to TRBD1. V lost 0 bases to trimming and J lost 2 bases; unmatched junction nucleotides: 3. Germline V gene sequence: CDR1 KGHSH, CDR2 LQKENI. The CDR3 has 15 amino acids. CDR3 coding DNA: TGTGCCAGCTCACCACCGGGACAGCTCAACTATGGCTACACCTTC. It is translated as CASSPPGQLNYGYTF.

The V call is TRBV9, the J call TRBJ1-2, with a tentative D call TRBD1 (6 bases). Per germline, CDR1 SGDLS and CDR2 YYNGEE. The ends were cut back, 1 base at V and 3 bases at J, with 7 bases in the middle. The CDR3 contains 13 residues. The DNA of the CDR3 is TGTGCCAGCAGCGTATCAGGGGACTATGGCTACACCTTC. Amino acid sequence: CASSVSGDYGYTF.

This clonotype was picked up many times. The chain is built from TRBV10-2 and TRBJ2-7; 9 bases line up with TRBD2. The germline V gene encodes CDR1 WSHSY and CDR2 SAAADI. The CDR3 consists of 14 residues. The trim removed 7 bases at V and 5 bases at J, leaving 9 bases unmatched. As DNA, the CDR3 is TGCGCCAGCACCTCCGGGACTAGCAACCACGAGCAGTACTTC. Protein product: CASTSGTSNHEQYF.

The genes are TRBV5-1 and TRBJ1-5; no definite D call. Between the trimmed V and J ends, which lost 0 bases and 3 bases, there was a span of 10 bases. The CDR3 has 15 residues. The germline CDR1 and CDR2 sequences are SGHRS and YFSETQ. CDR3 protein: CASSLGGQTNQPQHF. DNA for the CDR3: TGCGCCAGCAGCTTGGGAGGCCAGACCAATCAGCCCCAGCATTTT.

The V and J genes are TRBV20-1 and TRBJ1-2; D ambiguous. This CDR3 has 13 residues. The ends were cut back, 5 bases at V and 8 bases at J, with 18 bases in the middle. Germline-derived CDR1 and CDR2 are DFQATT and SNEGSKA (reference sequence). CDR3 sequence: CSAAPWGATGYTF. As DNA, the CDR3 is TGCAGTGCTGCGCCATGGGGAGCGACGGGCTACACCTTC.

This clonotype came up a few times. This may come from a read error, since a much larger clone is one base off. The chain is built from TRBV5-1 and TRBJ1-1; D is uncertain. V lost 3 bases and J 1 base, leaving 4 bases between the germline ends. The CDR3 is 12 residues long. Germline CDR1 SGHRS, CDR2 YFSETQ. The CDR3 here is CASSSGNTEAFF. DNA of the CDR3: TGCGCCAGCAGCTCGGGGAACACTGAAGCTTTCTTT.

There are many counts of this clonotype. The V call is TRBV11-2, the J call TRBJ2-1; TRBD2 agrees at 8 bases. The CDR3 extends over 18 amino acids. With 3 bases clipped from V and 3 bases from J, the junction kept 13 bases outside the gene matches. Germline V CDR1 and CDR2: SGHAT, FQNNGV. CDR3 sequence: CASSFPSGGAPLYNEQFF. For the CDR3, the DNA is TGTGCCAGCAGCTTTCCCAGCGGGGGAGCTCCCCTCTACAATGAGCAGTTCTTC.

This clonotype was seen more than once but under ten times. The rearrangement uses TRBV4-3 and TRBJ1-2; 8 nucleotides agree with TRBD1. CDR3 length: 19 residues. After removal of 0 bases from V and 0 bases from J, the junction contained 12 bases not matched to a gene. Germline V gives CDR1 LGHNA, CDR2 YSLEER. The CDR3 loop is CASSQEGQGAQKANYGYTF. The CDR3 bases are TGCGCCAGCAGCCAAGAGGGGCAGGGGGCTCAGAAGGCTAACTATGGCTACACCTTC.

The chain links TRBV7-6 to TRBJ2-3; TRBD2 aligns across 8 bases. Unmatched junction bases numbered 6, after V lost 4 bases and J lost 0 bases. This CDR3 has 16 residues. Per the germline V gene, CDR1 is SGHVS and CDR2 is FNYEAQ. CDR3 sequence: CASSSWTSSSTDTQYF. The CDR3 DNA sequence: TGTGCCAGCAGCTCCTGGACTAGCAGTAGCACAGATACGCAGTATTTT.

The chain combines TRBV18 with TRBJ1-3; D is unresolved. Trimming stripped 1 base from V and 2 bases from J, with 12 bases between. Per germline, CDR1 KGHSH and CDR2 LQKENI. The CDR3 spans 16 residues. The CDR3 nucleotides are TGTGCCAGCTCACCACAGGACCCCGGGGCTGGAAACACCATATATTTT. As protein: CASSPQDPGAGNTIYF.

This clonotype occurred many times. The chain carries TRBV29-1 and TRBJ2-1, with a weak D call TRBD1 (6 bases). CDR1 is SQVTM and CDR2 is ANQGSEA in the germline V gene. The CDR3 is made up of 14 amino acids. The V end was cut by 3 bases, the J end by 5 bases, with 14 bases between. The CDR3 DNA is TGCAGCGTTGATGTCAGGGGCACACACAATGAGCAGTTCTTC. Its translation: CSVDVRGTHNEQFF.

The rearrangement uses TRBV12-5 and TRBJ2-3, with unresolved D. Germline V gives CDR1 LGHNT, CDR2 FRNRAP. V dropped 0 bases and J dropped 0 bases, with 10 bases sitting between them. CDR3 length: 16 amino acids. The CDR3 nucleotides read TGTGCTAGTGGTTTGGTATTAGGTCCTAGCACAGATACGCAGTATTTT. Translating it yields CASGLVLGPSTDTQYF. Full variable domain (rest looked up from reference TRBV12-5 and TRBJ2-3): DARVTQTPRHKVTEMGQEVTMRCQPILGHNTVFWYRQTMMQGLELLAYFRNRAPLDDSGMPKDRFSAEMPDATLATLKIQPSEPRDSAVYFCASGLVLGPSTDTQYFGPGTRLTVL.

This clonotype has at least ten counts. The chain carries TRBV9 and TRBJ2-3; 8 bases align to TRBD2. V lost 0 bases and J lost 2; bases outside the gene matches: 23. This CDR3 is built from 22 residues. CDR1 is SGDLS, CDR2 YYNGEE, per germline. The CDR3, as DNA: TGTGCCAGCAGCGTAGGTCTTGGTGAGCGGGAGTCCCCCCTTTTACCCACAGATACGCAGTATTTT. Residues: CASSVGLGERESPLLPTDTQYF.

This clonotype has more than one count but fewer than ten. The chain combines TRBV3-1 with TRBJ1-1; no firm D call. The germline V gene has CDR1 LGHDT and CDR2 YNNKEL (reference sequence). The CDR3 is 14 residues long. Trimming took off 2 bases at V and 4 bases at J, with 11 bases between the two ends. The CDR3 spells CASSQLGLGTEAFF. The CDR3 DNA reads TGTGCCAGCAGCCAACTGGGTTTGGGCACTGAAGCTTTCTTT.

In this sample, this clonotype turned up a few times. The CDR3 loop reads CSAKFGTLQETQYF. DNA of the CDR3: TGCAGTGCTAAGTTCGGGACCCTCCAAGAGACCCAGTACTTC. The chain combines TRBV20-1 with TRBJ2-5; D may be TRBD1 or TRBD2 (5 bases each). CDR1 DFQATT and CDR2 SNEGSKA come from the germline V gene (reference sequence). The CDR3 sequence is 14 residues long. Trimming shortened V by 4 bases and J by 1 base, and 13 bases separated the two germline ends.

This clonotype was counted between two and nine times. The CDR3 region is CASSYEGASDTQYF. In DNA, the CDR3 is TGTGCCAGCAGCTACGAAGGCGCGTCAGATACGCAGTATTTT. The V and J genes are TRBV11-2 and TRBJ2-3; unclear D gene. V was pared by 4 bases and J by 4 bases, with 12 bases between. CDR1 is SGHAT and CDR2 is FQNNGV in the germline V gene. The CDR3 totals 14 residues. Looking up the rest from reference TRBV11-2 and TRBJ2-3 gives the full variable domain: EAGVAQSPRYKIIEKRQSVAFWCNPISGHATLYWYQQILGQGPKLLIQFQNNGVVDDSQLPKDRFSAERLKGVDSTLKIQPAKLEDSAVYLCASSYEGASDTQYFGPGTRLTVL.

This clonotype was seen ten or more times. The rearrangement joins TRBV12-3 or TRBV12-4 to TRBJ2-1, with unresolved D. The CDR3 totals 13 residues. Trimming took 4 bases from V and 9 from J, leaving 13 bases between them. The CDR3 nucleotides read TGTGCCAGCAGTTCCTCGCCCTACGGTGAGCAGTTCTTC. As protein: CASSSSPYGEQFF.

This clonotype has a count of ten or more. The chain has TRBV20-1 and TRBJ2-5, with D perhaps being TRBD1 or TRBD2 (6 bases each). The CDR3 sequence is 14 residues long. V lost 5 bases to trimming and J lost 9 bases, with 22 bases between them. Germline CDR1 reads DFQATT; CDR2 reads SNEGSKA (reference sequence). DNA for the CDR3: TGCAGTGCTGGAGGGGCAGGGGTTGTGGGGGCCCAGTACTTC. It translates to CSAGGAGVVGAQYF.

In its sample, this clonotype was seen many times. V is TRBV29-1 and J is TRBJ2-1, with TRBD1 identical over 7 bases. This CDR3 has 9 residues. Germline lookup yields CDR1 SQVTM and CDR2 ANQGSEA. Germline trimming cut 8 bases from V and 12 bases from J; bases unmatched to any gene: 4. The CDR3 region has the DNA TGCAGCATCCGGGACAGGCAGTTCTTC. Its protein product is CSIRDRQFF.

The gene calls are TRBV5-1 and TRBJ1-2, with 9 bases identical to TRBD1. The CDR3 is made up of 15 amino acids. Unmatched junction bases numbered 5, after V lost 1 base and J lost 4 bases. CDR1 is SGHRS, CDR2 YFSETQ, per germline. The CDR3 coding sequence is TGCGCCAGCAGCTTGCCGGGGACAGGGCTCTATGGCTACACCTTC. This codes for CASSLPGTGLYGYTF.

This clonotype has only a few counts. V usage is TRBV3-1 and J usage is TRBJ2-5; 9 nucleotides line up with TRBD2. V was pared by 4 bases and J by 3 bases, with 9 bases of the junction left unmatched. Germline lookup yields CDR1 LGHDT and CDR2 YNNKEL (reference sequence). The CDR3 has 16 amino acids. As DNA, the CDR3 is TGTGCCAGCAGCCGCGCGGGGGGGAGAACCAAAGAGACCCAGTACTTC. Amino acids: CASSRAGGRTKETQYF.

This clonotype has at least ten counts. The J gene is TRBJ1-2, the V gene TRBV25-1; D gene uncertain. V was trimmed by 1 base and J by 4 bases, leaving 7 bases between them. Germline assignment: CDR1 MGHDK and CDR2 SYGVNS. This CDR3 spans 13 amino acids. The CDR3 bases are TGTGCCAGCAGTGAATGGGGATCCTATGGCTACACCTTC. Translating it yields CASSEWGSYGYTF.